The 9 T cell receptor beta chains presented below share a single source sample, sequenced in a study of regulatory T cells in long-lasting Graves disease. Researchers made TCR beta libraries by using iRepertoire HTBI primers and running Arm-PCR on CDR3 regions. TCRdb reprocessed the multiplex PCR reads with MiXCR, giving one entry per CDR3 protein. This table holds hundreds of thousands of distinct CDR3 sequences, about 15% found once. Regarding time point: newly diagnosed GD, antithyroid drugs for less than 3 months. Scientists built the TCR library using RNA that was extracted from PBMCs. The same data also went into a second study, on T cells in Graves' hyperthyroidism and ophthalmopathy.

The input for sequencing was peripheral blood mononuclear cells (PBMCs), taken at new diagnosis, from a patient treated with antithyroid drugs. The receptors derive from a woman aged 40 to 49 with Graves disease.

The J gene is TRBJ1-1, the V gene TRBV6-5; D unclear. The CDR3 runs to 13 residues. The V and J ends lost 3 bases and 3 bases respectively, with 8 bases between them. Germline CDR1 MNHEY, CDR2 SVGAGI. DNA for the CDR3: TGTGCCAGCAGTTATGAGGAGGACACTGAAGCTTTCTTT. The encoded protein is CASSYEEDTEAFF.

This clonotype was seen many times. This chain links TRBV29-1 with TRBJ2-7; D may be TRBD2 (5 bases). Germline V lookup: CDR1 SQVTM, CDR2 ANQGSEA. The CDR3 consists of 11 residues. V gave up 4 bases and J gave up 3 bases, with 7 bases separating them. This CDR3 reads CSVAGDYEQYF. Here the CDR3 DNA reads TGCAGCGTTGCCGGGGACTACGAGCAGTACTTC.

Ten or more counts support this clonotype. The CDR3 bases are TGTGCCAGCAGTTGGGGTTATGGCTACACCTTC. Its translation: CASSWGYGYTF. The rearrangement links TRBV12-3 or TRBV12-4 to TRBJ1-2; D call uncertain. CDR3 length: 11 amino acids. Trimming stripped 4 bases from V and 5 bases from J, with 5 bases between.

A few counts support this clonotype. The V call is TRBV5-4, the J call TRBJ2-5; D possibly corresponds to TRBD2 (6 bases). The germline V gene has CDR1 SGHNT and CDR2 YYREEE (reference sequence). Between the trimmed V and J ends, which lost 2 bases and 2 bases, there was a span of 19 bases. The CDR3 runs to 17 residues. For the CDR3, the DNA is TGTGCCAGCAGCTTCGAGGGATCCGGGACTGTTCAAGAGACCCAGTACTTC. This gives the protein CASSFEGSGTVQETQYF.

This clonotype was recorded many times. J is TRBJ2-1 and V is TRBV27; 11 bases are shared with TRBD2. CDR3 length: 15 residues. After removal of 3 bases from V and 8 bases from J, the junction contained 6 bases not matched to a gene. Germline values: CDR1 MNHEY, CDR2 SMNVEV (reference sequence). The CDR3: CASSFSGRAVDEQFF. The CDR3 DNA sequence: TGTGCCAGCAGTTTTAGCGGGAGGGCTGTTGATGAGCAGTTCTTC.

At least ten counts were recorded for this clonotype. V is TRBV12-3 or TRBV12-4 and J is TRBJ1-2, with a possible D match to TRBD1 (6 bases). Deletions cut 3 bases from V and 6 bases from J, with 17 bases between. This CDR3 is 15 amino acids long. CDR3 loop: CASSFGGSVGHGYTF. The CDR3 DNA reads as TGTGCCAGCAGTTTCGGGGGCAGCGTGGGGCATGGCTACACCTTC.

This clonotype has a count of ten or more. This chain connects TRBV7-2 to TRBJ2-7, with 10 bases fitting TRBD1. The germline V gene encodes CDR1 SGHTA and CDR2 FQGNSA. CDR3 size: 16 residues. The V and J ends lost 0 bases and 3 bases, in that order; junction bases with no gene match: 5. The CDR3 bases are TGTGCCAGCAGCTTAGCGCCCGGGACAGGGGTCTACGAGCAGTACTTC. It is translated as CASSLAPGTGVYEQYF.

Ten or more counts support this clonotype. The V and J genes are TRBV6-1 and TRBJ2-3, with D possibly being TRBD2 (6 bases). CDR3 size: 15 residues. Germline V lookup: CDR1 MNHNS, CDR2 SASEGT. V gave up 5 bases and J gave up 4 bases, with 16 bases separating them. CDR3 nucleotide sequence: TGTGCCAGCAGTAGAGGAGGCGGGAACCCAGATACGCAGTATTTT. The encoded protein is CASSRGGGNPDTQYF.

In its sample, this clonotype was seen many times. The gene calls are TRBV7-3 and TRBJ2-3; D remains ambiguous. The V gene's germline CDR1 is SGHTA and CDR2 FQGTGA. The ends were cut back, 1 base at V and 5 bases at J, with 7 bases in the middle. The CDR3 is 13 amino acids. In nucleotides, the CDR3 is TGTGCCAGCAGCTTAAACTTGGAAGATACGCAGTATTTT. It encodes CASSLNLEDTQYF.